The 10 T cell receptor beta chains in this list originate from one sample, sequenced in a study of T cell repertoires in cytomegalovirus infection. Their target antigens are unknown. TCRdb processed the reads anew with MiXCR; each CDR3 protein has one entry. The data show roughly 700,000 distinct CDR3 sequences, around a third seen once. Sequences were derived from cultured PBMCs, sampled from culture after CMV antigen stimulation. The receptor source for this set is a human donor in good health (CMV status not recorded). Some clones in this sample may be carry-over from other donors' samples.

The rearrangement joins TRBV5-1 to TRBJ2-5; 11 nucleotides match TRBD2. The CDR3 consists of 15 residues. Trimming at V came to 4 bases and at J to 3 bases, leaving 5 bases not matched to a gene. Germline V CDR1 and CDR2: SGHRS, YFSETQ. The CDR3 here is CASSAGTSGEETQYF. The CDR3 DNA reads TGCGCCAGCAGCGCCGGGACTAGCGGTGAAGAGACCCAGTACTTC.

In nucleotides, the CDR3 is TGCAGTGCTCCCGGGACTAGCGGGGCAACCTACGAGCAGTACTTC. Protein product: CSAPGTSGATYEQYF. The rearrangement joins TRBV20-1 to TRBJ2-7; 13 bases line up with TRBD2. CDR1 and CDR2 from the germline V gene are DFQATT and SNEGSKA (reference sequence). The CDR3 has 15 amino acids. V lost 5 bases and J lost 2; bases outside the gene matches: 6.

The rearrangement links TRBV29-1 to TRBJ2-1; no clear D. Germline CDR1 SQVTM, CDR2 ANQGSEA. This CDR3 contains 10 residues. Trimming left V 7 bases short and J 4 bases short, with 5 bases between. CDR3 DNA: TGCAGCGCCTTTTACAATGAGCAGTTCTTC. Protein product: CSAFYNEQFF.

This clonotype has only a few counts. The V and J genes are TRBV6-2 or TRBV6-3 and TRBJ2-3; perhaps TRBD1 as D (5 bases). V lost 0 bases to trimming and J lost 4 bases, with 11 bases between them. This CDR3 is 15 amino acids long. In germline, CDR1 is MNHEY, CDR2 SVGEGT. CDR3 nucleotide sequence: TGTGCCAGCAGTTACTCGCCCAGGGTTGCAGATACGCAGTATTTT. It specifies CASSYSPRVADTQYF.

At least ten counts were recorded for this clonotype. The V call is TRBV7-2, the J call TRBJ1-1; 7 positions agree with TRBD1. The length of the CDR3 is 13 residues. J lost 6 bases, V lost 5 bases, and 6 bases had no gene match. Germline CDR1 SGHTA, CDR2 FQGNSA. CDR3 residues: CASSGRTGSEAFF. The CDR3 nucleotides read TGTGCCAGCAGCGGCCGGACAGGCTCTGAAGCTTTCTTT. The variable domain in full, with the rest retrieved from reference TRBV7-2 and TRBJ1-1, is GAGVSQSPSNKVTEKGKDVELRCDPISGHTALYWYRQSLGQGLEFLIYFQGNSAPDKSGLPSDRFSAERTGGSVSTLTIQRTQQEDSAVYLCASSGRTGSEAFFGQGTRLTVV.

The V gene is TRBV11-2, the J gene TRBJ1-1; D is possibly TRBD1 (5 bases). V lost 2 bases, J lost 1 base, and 17 bases lay in between. The V gene's germline CDR1 is SGHAT and CDR2 FQNNGV. The CDR3 consists of 17 residues. CDR3 residues: CASSLKFPRDRNTEAFF. CDR3 nucleotide sequence: TGTGCCAGCAGCTTAAAATTTCCCCGAGACAGGAACACTGAAGCTTTCTTT.

The chain employs TRBV6-1 and TRBJ1-1; D is uncertain. Germline lookup yields CDR1 MNHNS and CDR2 SASEGT. This CDR3 spans 16 amino acids. Trimming removed 6 bases from V and 2 bases from J, with 19 bases in between. CDR3 protein: CASSIKGVRRNTEAFF. CDR3 bases: TGTGCCAGCAGCATTAAGGGAGTCCGGCGAAACACTGAAGCTTTCTTT.

This clonotype turned up a few times. This chain joins TRBV7-2 and TRBJ2-3, with D tentatively TRBD1 or TRBD2 (5 bases each). Germline-derived CDR1 and CDR2 are SGHTA and FQGNSA. Trimming left V 5 bases short and J 4 bases short, with 19 bases between. CDR3 size: 16 residues. Here the CDR3 reads CASSPLGSRAADTQYF. CDR3 in DNA: TGTGCCAGCAGCCCCCTAGGGAGCAGGGCGGCAGATACGCAGTATTTT. The full variable domain, its missing parts supplied by reference TRBV7-2 and TRBJ2-3, is GAGVSQSPSNKVTEKGKDVELRCDPISGHTALYWYRQSLGQGLEFLIYFQGNSAPDKSGLPSDRFSAERTGGSVSTLTIQRTQQEDSAVYLCASSPLGSRAADTQYFGPGTRLTVL.

This clonotype came up many times. The chain links TRBV7-2 to TRBJ2-3; D is perhaps TRBD2 (6 bases). This CDR3 has 16 amino acids. From germline, CDR1 is SGHTA and CDR2 FQGNSA. Trimming removed 4 bases at V and 5 bases at J, with 19 bases between. As DNA, the CDR3 is TGTGCCAGCAGCTCCCGGTGGATGGAGGGCCGAGATACGCAGTATTTT. Translating it yields CASSSRWMEGRDTQYF.

This clonotype was found a few times. This chain links TRBV20-1 with TRBJ2-7, with D tentatively TRBD2 (6 bases). Germline values: CDR1 DFQATT, CDR2 SNEGSKA (reference sequence). The V end was cut by 3 bases, the J end by 4 bases, with 10 bases between. This CDR3 has 12 amino acids. CDR3 sequence (DNA): TGCAGTGCTAGTAGGGACTTTTACGAGCAGTACTTC. It yields the protein CSASRDFYEQYF.